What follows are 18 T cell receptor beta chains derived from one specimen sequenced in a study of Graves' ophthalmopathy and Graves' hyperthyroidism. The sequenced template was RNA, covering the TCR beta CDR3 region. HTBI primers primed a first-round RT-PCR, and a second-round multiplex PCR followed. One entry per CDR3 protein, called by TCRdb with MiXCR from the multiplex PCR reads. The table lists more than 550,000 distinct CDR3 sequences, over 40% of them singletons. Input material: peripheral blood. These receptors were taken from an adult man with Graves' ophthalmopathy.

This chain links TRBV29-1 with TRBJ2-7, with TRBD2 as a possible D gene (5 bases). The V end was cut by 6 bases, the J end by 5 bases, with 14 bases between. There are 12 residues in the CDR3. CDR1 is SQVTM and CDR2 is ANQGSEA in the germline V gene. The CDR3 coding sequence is TGCAGCGTATCGAGGGTTCGCGACGAGCAGTACTTC. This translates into CSVSRVRDEQYF.

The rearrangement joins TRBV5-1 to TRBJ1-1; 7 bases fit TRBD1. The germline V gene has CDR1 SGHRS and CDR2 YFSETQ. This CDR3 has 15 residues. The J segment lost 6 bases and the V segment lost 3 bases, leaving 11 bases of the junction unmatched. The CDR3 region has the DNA TGCGCCAGCAGCTCCAAACAGGGGCGGGGGGCTGAAGCTTTCTTT. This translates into CASSSKQGRGAEAFF. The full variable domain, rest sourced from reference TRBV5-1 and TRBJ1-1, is KAGVTQTPRYLIKTRGQQVTLSCSPISGHRSVSWYQQTPGQGLQFLFEYFSETQRNKGNFPGRFSGRQFSNSRSEMNVSTLELGDSALYLCASSSKQGRGAEAFFGQGTRLTVV.

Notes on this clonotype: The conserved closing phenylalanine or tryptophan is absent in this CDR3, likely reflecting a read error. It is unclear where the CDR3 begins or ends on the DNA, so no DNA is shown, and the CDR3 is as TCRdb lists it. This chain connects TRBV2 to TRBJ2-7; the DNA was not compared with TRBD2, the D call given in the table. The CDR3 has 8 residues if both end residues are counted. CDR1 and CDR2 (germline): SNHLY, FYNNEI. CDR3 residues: CASSEPPG.

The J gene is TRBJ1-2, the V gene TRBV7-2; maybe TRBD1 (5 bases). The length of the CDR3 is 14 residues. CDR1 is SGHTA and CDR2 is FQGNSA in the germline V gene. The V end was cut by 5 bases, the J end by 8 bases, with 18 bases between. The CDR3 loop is CASSAYLGEGGYTF. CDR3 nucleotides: TGTGCCAGCAGCGCCTACCTGGGGGAAGGGGGCTACACCTTC.

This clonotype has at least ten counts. The CDR3 coding sequence is TGTGCCAGCAGCCCCGACGGTGTGGGGTATTCACCCCTCCACTTT. Translation gives CASSPDGVGYSPLHF. This chain links TRBV12-3 or TRBV12-4 with TRBJ1-6; D call uncertain. The CDR3 length is 15 residues. V dropped 6 bases and J dropped 8 bases, with 17 bases sitting between them.

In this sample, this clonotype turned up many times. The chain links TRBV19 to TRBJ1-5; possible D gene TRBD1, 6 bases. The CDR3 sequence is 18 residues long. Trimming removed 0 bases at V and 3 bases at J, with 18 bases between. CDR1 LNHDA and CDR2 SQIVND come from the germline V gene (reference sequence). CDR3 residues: CASSIDYLWRGTNQPQHF. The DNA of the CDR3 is TGTGCCAGTAGTATAGACTACTTATGGAGGGGGACCAATCAGCCCCAGCATTTT.

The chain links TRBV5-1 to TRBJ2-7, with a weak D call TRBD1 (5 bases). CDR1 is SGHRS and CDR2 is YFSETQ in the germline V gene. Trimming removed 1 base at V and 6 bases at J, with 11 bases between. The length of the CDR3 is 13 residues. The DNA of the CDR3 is TGCGCCAGCAGCTTGAAGGGGTGGGGCGAGCAGTACTTC. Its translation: CASSLKGWGEQYF. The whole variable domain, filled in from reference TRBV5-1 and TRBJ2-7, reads KAGVTQTPRYLIKTRGQQVTLSCSPISGHRSVSWYQQTPGQGLQFLFEYFSETQRNKGNFPGRFSGRQFSNSRSEMNVSTLELGDSALYLCASSLKGWGEQYFGPGTRLTVT.

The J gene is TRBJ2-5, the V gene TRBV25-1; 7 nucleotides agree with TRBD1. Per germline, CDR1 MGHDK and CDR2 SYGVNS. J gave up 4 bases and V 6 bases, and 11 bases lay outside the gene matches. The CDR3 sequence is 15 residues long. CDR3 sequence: CASSVERQGTETQYF. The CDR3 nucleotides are TGTGCCAGCAGCGTTGAGAGACAGGGAACAGAGACCCAGTACTTC.

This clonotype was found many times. The CDR3 here is CASSEIPTGYTF. The CDR3 DNA follows: TGTGCCAGCAGTGAAATCCCCACGGGCTACACCTTC. The rearrangement uses TRBV6-6 and TRBJ1-2; D uncertain. From germline, CDR1 is MNHNY and CDR2 SVGAGI (reference sequence). CDR3 length: 12 residues. Trimming stripped 5 bases from V and 8 bases from J, with 12 bases between.

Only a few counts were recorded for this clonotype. The DNA for the CDR3 is TGCGCCAGCAGCTTGGTTCAGGGTACCTATAATTCACCCCTCCACTTT. Protein product: CASSLVQGTYNSPLHF. This chain links TRBV5-1 with TRBJ1-6, with D possibly being TRBD1 (5 bases). Germline V CDR1 and CDR2: SGHRS, YFSETQ. Trimming shortened V by 0 bases and J by 2 bases, and 9 bases separated the two germline ends. The CDR3 has 16 residues.

The CDR3, as DNA: TGCGCCAGCAGCTCATCGTCAGGGGGCACTGAAGCTTTCTTT. Residues: CASSSSSGGTEAFF. This chain uses TRBV5-1 with TRBJ1-1, with TRBD1 matching 7 bases. The ends lost 3 bases at V and 4 bases at J; junction bases unmatched: 6. The CDR3 has 14 residues. Germline-derived CDR1 and CDR2 are SGHRS and YFSETQ.

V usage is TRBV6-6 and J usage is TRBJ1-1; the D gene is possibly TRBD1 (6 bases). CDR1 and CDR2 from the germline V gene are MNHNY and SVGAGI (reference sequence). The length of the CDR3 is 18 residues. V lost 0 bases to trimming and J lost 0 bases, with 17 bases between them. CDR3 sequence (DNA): TGTGCCAGCAGTTACTCGGGGGCCGCCGCTTTCATGAACACTGAAGCTTTCTTT. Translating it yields CASSYSGAAAFMNTEAFF.

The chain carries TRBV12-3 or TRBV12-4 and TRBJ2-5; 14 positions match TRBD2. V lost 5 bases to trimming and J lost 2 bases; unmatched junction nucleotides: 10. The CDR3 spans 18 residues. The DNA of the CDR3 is TGTGCCAGCAGTCTCCGCAGGACTAGCGGGGGGTTTCAAGAGACCCAGTACTTC. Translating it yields CASSLRRTSGGFQETQYF.

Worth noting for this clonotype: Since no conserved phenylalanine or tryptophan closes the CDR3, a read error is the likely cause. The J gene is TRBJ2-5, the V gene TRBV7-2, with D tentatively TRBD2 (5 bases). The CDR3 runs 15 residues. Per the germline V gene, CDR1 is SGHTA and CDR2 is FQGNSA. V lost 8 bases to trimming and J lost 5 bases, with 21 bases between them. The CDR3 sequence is CASGPSVSVGETQYV. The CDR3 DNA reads TGTGCCAGCGGCCCCTCCGTTAGCGTTGGCGAGACCCAGTACGTC.

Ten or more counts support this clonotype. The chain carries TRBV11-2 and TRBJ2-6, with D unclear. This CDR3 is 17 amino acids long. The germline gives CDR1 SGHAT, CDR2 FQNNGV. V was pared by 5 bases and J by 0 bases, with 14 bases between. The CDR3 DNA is TGTGCCAGCAGCAACGCAGACGGCTTCTCTGGGGCCAACGTCCTGACTTTC. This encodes CASSNADGFSGANVLTF.

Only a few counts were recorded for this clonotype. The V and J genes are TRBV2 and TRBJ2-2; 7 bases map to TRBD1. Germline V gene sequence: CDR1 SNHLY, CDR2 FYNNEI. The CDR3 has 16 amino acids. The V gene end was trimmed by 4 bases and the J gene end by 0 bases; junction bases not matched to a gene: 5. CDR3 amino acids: CASSVQGIANTGELFF. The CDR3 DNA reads TGTGCCAGCAGTGTACAGGGGATCGCGAACACCGGGGAGCTGTTTTTT.

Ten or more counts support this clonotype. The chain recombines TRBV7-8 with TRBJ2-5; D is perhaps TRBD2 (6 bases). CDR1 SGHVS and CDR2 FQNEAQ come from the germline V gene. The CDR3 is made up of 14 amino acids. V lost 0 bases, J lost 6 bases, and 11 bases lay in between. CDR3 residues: CASSLAASVQTQYF. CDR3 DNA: TGTGCCAGCAGCTTAGCGGCTAGCGTACAGACCCAGTACTTC.

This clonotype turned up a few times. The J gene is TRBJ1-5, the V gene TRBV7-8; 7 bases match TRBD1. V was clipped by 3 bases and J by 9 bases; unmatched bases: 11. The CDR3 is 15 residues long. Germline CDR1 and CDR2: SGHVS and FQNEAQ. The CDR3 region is CASSFGKGANGPQHF. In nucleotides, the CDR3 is TGTGCCAGCAGCTTCGGTAAGGGGGCTAATGGGCCCCAGCATTTT.